This record concerns one T cell receptor beta chain sequence. Its antigen remains unidentified. Cells were stimulated nonspecifically with anti-CD3/anti-CD28 magnetic beads. Responding CD4+ T cells were sorted by upregulation of both CD40 ligand and CD69. Germline V CDR1 and CDR2: LGHDT, YNNKEL (reference sequence). This CDR3 contains 15 residues. V was clipped by 5 bases and J by 0 bases; unmatched bases: 4. Sequencing used immunoSEQ version 4 in survey mode. The protocol was immunoSEQ multiplex PCR, while the TCRdb copy is restricted to in-frame clones and leaves out a portion. The table shows about 45,000 clones, with 91% occurring only once. The sample belongs to a study of persistence of HIV-infected CD4 T cells. The study's findings and limits: Antigen-responding cells were enriched for degenerate expanded CDR3beta sequences.

This sequence joins TRBV3-1 (or the pseudogene TRBV3-2) and TRBJ2-3; 8 positions agree with TRBD2. This TCR was sampled from an adult man with HIV who was CMV-seropositive. The sequences come from CD4+ T cells sorted from PBMCs after roughly 17-hour stimulation, collected from a patient who received antiretroviral therapy. The CDR3 is CASSGGGPSTDTQYF. The CDR3 region has the DNA TGTGCCAGCAGCGGCGGGGGGCCTAGCACAGATACGCAGTATTTT.